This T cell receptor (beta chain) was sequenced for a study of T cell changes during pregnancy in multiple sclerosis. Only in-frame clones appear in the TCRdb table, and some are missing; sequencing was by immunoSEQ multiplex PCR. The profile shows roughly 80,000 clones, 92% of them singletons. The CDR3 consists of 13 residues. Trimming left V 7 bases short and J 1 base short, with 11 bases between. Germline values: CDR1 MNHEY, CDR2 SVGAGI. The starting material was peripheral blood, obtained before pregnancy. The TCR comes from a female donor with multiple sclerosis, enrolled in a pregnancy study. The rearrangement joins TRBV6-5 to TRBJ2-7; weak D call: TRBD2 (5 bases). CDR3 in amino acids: CASKKEVSYEQYF. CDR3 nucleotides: TGTGCCAGCAAAAAGGAGGTGTCCTACGAGCAGTACTTC.